These 7 T cell receptor beta chains share one sample of origin, sequenced in a study of T cell changes during pregnancy in multiple sclerosis. Profiled with immunoSEQ multiplex PCR; TCRdb holds only in-frame clones, not every one. The sample lists 40,000 or so clones; roughly 91% were seen once. The sample in question was CD8+ T cells from peripheral blood mononuclear cells, obtained in the second trimester of pregnancy. Receptor source: a female donor with multiple sclerosis, enrolled in a pregnancy study.

The CDR3 reads CASSGPSPDRFYGYTF. As DNA, the CDR3 is TGTGCCAGCAGCGGGCCTAGCCCAGACAGGTTCTATGGCTACACCTTC. V and J are TRBV7-9 and TRBJ1-2, with a tentative D call TRBD1 (6 bases). Trimming removed 5 bases from V and 4 bases from J, with 20 bases in between. Germline assignment: CDR1 SEHNR and CDR2 FQNEAQ (reference sequence). The CDR3 covers 16 residues.

The V gene is TRBV2, the J gene TRBJ2-7; 7 bases map to TRBD1. Germline V gives CDR1 SNHLY, CDR2 FYNNEI. The V and J ends lost 8 bases and 1 base, in that order; junction bases with no gene match: 14. The CDR3 runs to 16 residues. The CDR3 spells CASLWAPRTGSYEQYF. The CDR3 region has the DNA TGTGCCAGCCTGTGGGCACCGAGGACAGGATCCTACGAGCAGTACTTC.

DNA of the CDR3: TGTGCCAGCAGCTTGGTTCAGGGGGGTAATGGCTACACCTTC. It codes for CASSLVQGGNGYTF. The rearrangement links TRBV5-6 to TRBJ1-2; 7 nucleotides line up with TRBD1. With V trimmed by 0 bases and J by 6 bases, 5 bases remained unmatched. The CDR3 is made up of 14 amino acids. Germline V gene sequence: CDR1 SGHDT, CDR2 YYEEEE.

This chain joins TRBV6-5 and TRBJ2-3; TRBD2 matches at 10 bases. The CDR3 loop spans 15 amino acids. Germline CDR1 is MNHEY and CDR2 is SVGAGI. J was trimmed by 4 bases and V by 5 bases; bases with no gene match: 6. The DNA of the CDR3 is TGTGCCAGCAGTACAACTAGCGGGATTGCAGATACGCAGTATTTT. As protein: CASSTTSGIADTQYF.

With respect to this clone: The junction shows a germline mismatch at one end, possibly a read error. The chain carries TRBV27 and TRBJ2-5; D not certain. CDR1 and CDR2 (germline): MNHEY, SMNVEV (reference sequence). The CDR3 loop spans 13 amino acids. CDR3 DNA sequence: TGTGCCAGCAGTTTATTGGTGGGCAGGCCACCCCACTTC. It yields the protein CASSLLVGRPPHF.

The chain carries TRBV5-1 and TRBJ2-1; no reliable D call. CDR3 length equals 12 residues. V lost 0 bases to trimming and J lost 9 bases, with 7 bases between them. Germline assignment: CDR1 SGHRS and CDR2 YFSETQ. This chain's CDR3 is CASSLDLIEQFF. The CDR3, as DNA: TGCGCCAGCAGCTTGGACTTAATTGAGCAGTTCTTC.

The chain recombines TRBV6-1 with TRBJ2-1; D possibly corresponds to TRBD2 (6 bases). Trimming shortened V by 6 bases and J by 6 bases, and 15 bases separated the two germline ends. Germline CDR1 reads MNHNS; CDR2 reads SASEGT. This CDR3 region has 14 residues. The CDR3 DNA reads TGTGCCAGCAGCCCAGCCGGGGACTCCAATGAGCAGTTCTTC. Translation: CASSPAGDSNEQFF.